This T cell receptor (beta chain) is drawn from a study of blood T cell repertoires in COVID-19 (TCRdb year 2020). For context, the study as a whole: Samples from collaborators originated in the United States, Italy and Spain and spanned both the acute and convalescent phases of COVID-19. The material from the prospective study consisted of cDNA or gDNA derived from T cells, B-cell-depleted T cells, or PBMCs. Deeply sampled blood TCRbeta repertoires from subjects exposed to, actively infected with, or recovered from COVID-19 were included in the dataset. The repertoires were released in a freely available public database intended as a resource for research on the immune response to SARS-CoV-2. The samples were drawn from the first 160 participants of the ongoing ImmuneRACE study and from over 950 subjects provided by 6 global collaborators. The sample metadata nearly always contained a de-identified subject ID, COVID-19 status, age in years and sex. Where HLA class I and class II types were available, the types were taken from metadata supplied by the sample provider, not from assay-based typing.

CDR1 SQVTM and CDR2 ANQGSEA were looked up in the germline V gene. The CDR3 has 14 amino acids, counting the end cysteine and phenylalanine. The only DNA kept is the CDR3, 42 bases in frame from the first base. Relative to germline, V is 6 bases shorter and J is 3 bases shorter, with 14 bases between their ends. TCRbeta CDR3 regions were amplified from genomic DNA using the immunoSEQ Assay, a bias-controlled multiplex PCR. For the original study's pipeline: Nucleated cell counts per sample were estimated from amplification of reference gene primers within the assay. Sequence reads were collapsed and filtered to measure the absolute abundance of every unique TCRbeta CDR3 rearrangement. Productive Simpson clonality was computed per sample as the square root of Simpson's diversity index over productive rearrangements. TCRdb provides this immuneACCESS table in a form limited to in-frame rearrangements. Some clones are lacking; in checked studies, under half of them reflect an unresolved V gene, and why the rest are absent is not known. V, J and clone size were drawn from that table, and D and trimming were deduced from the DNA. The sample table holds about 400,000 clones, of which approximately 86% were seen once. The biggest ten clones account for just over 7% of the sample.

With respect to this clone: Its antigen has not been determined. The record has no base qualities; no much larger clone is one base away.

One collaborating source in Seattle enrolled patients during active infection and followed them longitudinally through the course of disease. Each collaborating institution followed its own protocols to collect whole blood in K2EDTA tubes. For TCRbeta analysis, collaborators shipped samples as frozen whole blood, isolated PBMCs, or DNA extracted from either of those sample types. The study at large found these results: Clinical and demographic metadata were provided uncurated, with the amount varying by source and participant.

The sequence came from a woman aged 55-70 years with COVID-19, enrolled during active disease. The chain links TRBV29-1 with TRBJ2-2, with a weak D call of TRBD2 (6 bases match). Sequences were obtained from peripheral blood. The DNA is TGCAGCGTACCCGGGACTGATTACACCGGGGAGCTGTTTTTT. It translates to CSVPGTDYTGELFF.